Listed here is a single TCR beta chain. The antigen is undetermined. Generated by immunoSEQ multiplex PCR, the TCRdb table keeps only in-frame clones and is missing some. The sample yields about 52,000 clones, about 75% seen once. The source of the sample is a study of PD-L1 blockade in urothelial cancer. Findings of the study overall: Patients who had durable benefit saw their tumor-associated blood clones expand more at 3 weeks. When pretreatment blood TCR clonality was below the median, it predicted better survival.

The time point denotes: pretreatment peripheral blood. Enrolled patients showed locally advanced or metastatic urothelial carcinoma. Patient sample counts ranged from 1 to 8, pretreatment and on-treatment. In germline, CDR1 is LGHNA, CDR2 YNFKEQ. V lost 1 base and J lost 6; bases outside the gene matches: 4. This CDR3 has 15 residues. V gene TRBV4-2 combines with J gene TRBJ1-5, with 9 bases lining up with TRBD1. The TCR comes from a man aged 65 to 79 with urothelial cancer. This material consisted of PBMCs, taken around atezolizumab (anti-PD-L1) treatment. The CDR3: CASSQGTGDRQPQHF. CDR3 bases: TGTGCCAGCAGCCAAGGGACAGGGGACCGTCAGCCCCAGCATTTT.